Sequencing of this TCR beta chain was carried out in a study of blood T cell repertoires in COVID-19. For the study at large: T cells, B-cell-depleted T cells, or PBMCs provided the cDNA or gDNA that served as material.

Germline values: CDR1 MGHRA, CDR2 YSYEKL. With 2 bases removed from V and 0 bases from J, the gap between germline ends came to 7 bases. The CDR3 sequence is 14 residues long. Profiling relied on immunoSEQ multiplex PCR, and the TCRdb table lists in-frame clones only, not all of them. The data hold 220,000 or so clones, with about 80% observed a single time. The material sequenced was peripheral blood. The J gene is TRBJ1-2, the V gene TRBV4-1; unclear D gene. The receptor comes from a woman aged 55-70 years with acute or convalescent COVID-19. DNA of the CDR3: TGCGCCAGCAGCCAATCAACATCTAACTATGGCTACACCTTC. Its protein product is CASSQSTSNYGYTF.